This T cell receptor beta chain was captured by sequencing in a study of T cells in Graves' hyperthyroidism and ophthalmopathy. General study findings and limits: In blood, most of the thyroid clonotypes expanded above 0.001 were also present.

As regards this clonotype: Its specificity is not known.

Fresh peripheral blood, roughly 10 ml of it, supplied the PBMCs. The junction had 4 bases not matched to a gene; V was cut back by 4 bases and J by 2 bases. The CDR3 is 16 amino acids. Per germline, CDR1 MNHNS and CDR2 SASEGT. Amplification of TCR beta CDR3 regions used RNA as the template. When the TCR CDR3 underwent first-round RT-PCR, the HTBI primer set was used. TCRdb redid the calling of the multiplex PCR reads with MiXCR, one entry per CDR3 protein. The table shows 350,000 to 400,000 distinct CDR3 sequences, with under 15% occurring only once. The TCR was taken from a woman aged 25 to 39 with Graves' hyperthyroidism. Sequences were obtained from blood. The V and J genes are TRBV6-1 and TRBJ2-2, with TRBD1 identical over 10 bases. The CDR3 protein is CASSVDRGRNTGELFF. The CDR3 nucleotides read TGTGCCAGCAGTGTCGACAGGGGGCGAAACACCGGGGAGCTGTTTTTT.